This T cell receptor (beta chain) was sequenced during a study of shared T cell receptors in the human thymus. Of note for this clone: Germline and junction disagree at one end, which may indicate a read error.

The CDR3 length is 16 residues. Germline V gives CDR1 MNHEY, CDR2 SMNVEV (reference sequence). Generated by immunoSEQ multiplex PCR, the TCRdb table keeps only in-frame clones and is missing some. The sample lists about 660,000 clones; 88% were seen once. A further study also used this sample, focusing on human thymus T cells.

This chain uses TRBV27 with TRBJ2-5; 8 bases agree with TRBD2. The sample taken for sequencing was thymocytes. The sequence came from a boy under three years old with a congenital heart defect. CDR3 region: CASSTPGLAGTETPYF. For the CDR3, the DNA is TGTGCCAGCAGTACCCCCGGACTAGCTGGCACGGAGACCCCGTACTTC.